These T cell receptor beta chains were read from a single sample in a study of post-analysis software for immune sequencing data. In TCRdb, the PCR reads were re-called with MiXCR into one record per CDR3 protein. The top ten hold approximately 4.4% of the sample, which has about 810,000 distinct CDR3 sequences, roughly 50% seen once. The sample comprised blood. These receptors originate from a girl aged 5-17 years with multiple sclerosis. The CDR3 runs from the conserved cysteine through the conserved F or W. The order of the fields is clone size, V gene, J gene, D gene, CDR3 protein, CDR3 DNA. A D gene is named only where the DNA matches it firmly. A row's size may be missing; if present it is once, few, many or a size class.

-	TRBV9	TRBJ2-1	TRBD2	CASSVEGGRAGNEQFF	TGTGCCAGCAGCGTAGAAGGCGGGAGGGCCGGTAATGAGCAGTTCTTC
-	TRBV20-1	TRBJ1-1	-	CSAREDIRGTEAFF	TGCAGTGCTAGAGAGGACATCCGGGGCACTGAAGCTTTCTTT
-	TRBV7-9	TRBJ2-5	-	CASSLGVGQQETQYF	TGTGCCAGCAGCTTAGGGGTCGGGCAACAAGAGACCCAGTACTTC
-	TRBV7-9	TRBJ2-3	-	CASSEGLSDTQYF	TGTGCCAGCAGCGAGGGTTTATCGGATACGCAGTATTTT
-	TRBV3-1	TRBJ2-4	-	CASSQLMGAGEQYF	TGTGCCAGCAGCCAATTAATGGGGGCGGGAGAGCAGTACTTC
-	TRBV6-5	TRBJ2-7	-	CASSRWDPQDEQYF	TGTGCCAGCAGTAGATGGGACCCTCAGGACGAGCAGTACTTC
few	TRBV5-1	TRBJ2-3	-	CASSLALVGPDTQYF	TGCGCCAGCAGCTTGGCTTTGGTGGGACCAGATACGCAGTATTTT
-	TRBV7-8	TRBJ2-3	-	CASSLVAASSTDTQYF	TGTGCCAGCAGCTTAGTAGCGGCTTCTAGCACAGATACGCAGTATTTT
few	TRBV29-1	TRBJ2-1	-	CSVASTFSYNEQFF	TGCAGCGTTGCGAGTACCTTCTCCTACAATGAGCAGTTCTTC
-	TRBV19	TRBJ1-4	-	CASSTGFEKEKLFF	TGTGCCAGTAGTACAGGGTTCGAGAAAGAAAAACTGTTTTTT
-	TRBV20-1	TRBJ2-1	-	CSPEGRGGGYNEQFF	TGCAGCCCAGAAGGCAGGGGGGGAGGCTACAATGAGCAGTTCTTC
few	TRBV20-1	TRBJ1-5	-	CSARDHSGVSQPQHF	TGCAGTGCTAGAGATCATTCAGGGGTTAGTCAGCCCCAGCATTTT
many	TRBV7-2	TRBJ2-7	TRBD1	CASSRDRGPYEQYF	TGTGCCAGCAGCCGTGACAGGGGCCCTTACGAGCAGTACTTC
few	TRBV20-1	TRBJ1-5	TRBD1	CSARMGQGSTKPQHF	TGCAGTGCTAGAATGGGACAGGGGTCAACTAAGCCCCAGCATTTT
once	TRBV18	TRBJ1-5	-	CASSGGFNQPQHF	TGTGCCAGCTCCGGGGGGTTCAATCAGCCCCAGCATTTT
few	TRBV4-1	TRBJ1-2	-	CASSQEVGLNYGYTF	TGCGCCAGCAGCCAAGAAGTCGGGTTGAACTATGGCTACACCTTC
few	TRBV25-1	TRBJ2-7	-	CASRTGLYEQYF	TGTGCCAGCAGAACGGGGCTCTACGAGCAGTACTTC
-	TRBV5-1	TRBJ1-2	-	CASSSLRGDYGYTF	TGCGCCAGCAGCTCCCTCAGGGGAGACTATGGCTACACCTTC
once	TRBV3-1	TRBJ2-3	-	CASSQDSPADTQYF	TGTGCCAGCAGCCAAGATAGTCCGGCGGATACGCAGTATTTT
-	TRBV4-2	TRBJ2-1	-	CASSQVNSNEQFF	TGTGCCAGCAGCCAAGTGAACAGCAATGAGCAGTTCTTC